This entry describes one T cell receptor (beta chain). What this receptor recognizes is not known. A junction boundary mismatches the germline segment, possibly from a read error. Without any cell sorting, total RNA and DNA were co-extracted from approximately 20-30 mg of bulk tissue using the AllPrep DNA/RNA mini kit. Between late 2015 and early 2016, about five patients in China with histopathologically diagnosed primary liver carcinoma had their tumors surgically resected. Patients had chronic HBV infection and were treatment-naive at sampling. Each tumor was sampled at five spatially separated regions: the superior, inferior, left-lateral and right-lateral poles and the tumor centre. More than 85% viable tumor cells were found by histology in every tumor sample. Pieces of fresh tumor and adjacent tissue were cut in half, with one half kept in RNAlater at -80 degrees C and the other half sent for histology.

Its CDR3 holds 12 amino acids, cysteine through phenylalanine. CDR3 DNA only is kept here, 36 bases in frame from base 1. From a lookup of the germline V gene, CDR1 and CDR2 are SGHAT and FQNNGV. This sample is part of a study of tumor-infiltrating lymphocytes in primary liver carcinoma (dated by TCRdb to 2017 to 2019). About the investigation overall: Of the five patients (three men and two women, aged 30 to 69 years), four had hepatocellular carcinoma and one had combined HCC and intrahepatic cholangiocarcinoma. The five patients had tumors staged T1-T3 N0M0, with maximum diameters ranging from roughly 4.2 to 10 cm. Each sample produced about 3.5 to 7.5 million productive TCRbeta reads, and read depth showed no significant difference between tissue types. TCRbeta repertoire sequencing, expression microarrays and whole-exome sequencing were combined in the study across five regions of each liver tumor, with adjacent normal tissue and blood also included. TCRbeta repertoire sequencing covered roughly 35 specimens from 5 patients: some 25 tumor regions, 5 adjacent noncancerous liver tissues and 5 peripheral blood samples. To link TCRbeta repertoire diversity with the local molecular phenotype, the approximately 27 tumor region samples were profiled using Agilent mRNA microarrays. Reproducibility between technical replicate repertoires was high, with correlation coefficients above 0.98 and mean shared-clone rates approximately 0.88.

Beyond this particular receptor, the publication reports: Compared with blood, tumors had a significantly larger share of the repertoire taken up by the top 250 clones (p = 0.039). Only 4 or 5 patients were included in the study, and the authors note that the findings should be validated in a larger study. Comparison of CD4+ and CD8+ T cell repertoires was precluded by the use of bulk unsorted samples. Repertoire overlap was higher between tumor regions (mean around 36%) than tumor-adjacent (around 17%) or tumor-blood (approximately 14%) pairs, consistent with antigen-driven expansion. Because sequencing covered only the TCR beta chain and unpaired alpha chains were not captured, true repertoire diversity is likely underestimated. Only about 8-24% of top clones were present in all five regions of a tumor, suggesting spatial heterogeneity of tumor-infiltrating T cells.

Using a constant-region primer and ProtoScript II reverse transcriptase, TCRbeta-specific cDNA was reverse-transcribed from about 0.45 ug total RNA. Three nested multiplex PCR rounds, following a slightly modified ARM-PCR procedure, were used to build the TCRbeta libraries. Multiplex TRBV1-TRBV30 forward primers and a Cbeta reverse primer were used in the first two PCR rounds, each of which was run for approximately 11 cycles. Sample barcodes and Illumina adapters were attached in a final 25-cycle PCR using Deep VentR polymerase. Before sequencing, amplicons of 200-500 bp were gel-purified using a QIAquick gel extraction kit. An Illumina HiSeq 2500 was used to sequence the TCRbeta amplicons with 250-bp paired-end reads. The original pipeline was this. To recover full CDR3 sequences, reads were quality-trimmed using Trimmomatic v0.33 and paired reads were then merged using FLASH v1.2.11. V, D and J germline segments were assigned to the rearranged TCRbeta sequences by MiGEC v1.2.1b. VDJtools v1.0.0 computed clonotype statistics and Shannon-Wiener diversity indices. To reduce sampling bias, subsequent analyses other than the diversity analysis used only the 250 most abundant clonotypes in each sample. The raw public reads went through TCRdb reprocessing: fastp at Q25, MiXCR clone calling, in-frame beta chains kept. Each entry merges the rows of one CDR3 protein and shows their most common DNA and genes. The V and J calls follow TCRdb's processing rather than the paper's. The sample table contains roughly 100,000 distinct CDR3 sequences; only one count was recorded for more than 65% of them. The leading ten clones occupy over 7.5% of the sample.

This chain is built from TRBV11-2 and TRBJ2-7, with an unclear D gene assignment. Sequencing was done on a sample of liver tumor tissue from sampling region 5. Taken with the paper, the label for cell subset or site translates to: tumor region T5, tumor centre. The TCR was taken from a woman aged 55-69 years with primary liver carcinoma and hepatitis B virus infection. The DNA is as follows: TGTGCCAGCAGTTCCGTGGATTACGAGCAGCACTTC. Translation gives CASSSVDYEQHF. The full variable domain, completed from the reference TRBV11-2 and TRBJ2-7 proteins outside the CDR3, reads EAGVAQSPRYKIIEKRQSVAFWCNPISGHATLYWYQQILGQGPKLLIQFQNNGVVDDSQLPKDRFSAERLKGVDSTLKIQPAKLEDSAVYLCASSSVDYEQHFGPGTRLTVT.